Each of the 18 T cell receptor beta chains below was sequenced from the same sample in a study of graft-versus-host responses after intestinal transplantation. Sequencing used immunoSEQ multiplex PCR; TCRdb keeps in-frame clones, though not all of them. The sample lists tens of thousands of clones, 90% to 95% seen once, with less than 0.5% in the top ten. Their antigens remain unidentified. The specimen was unstimulated CD8+ T cells sorted from spleen or lymph node cells, collected before intestinal transplant. The receptors were sampled from a human donor who received an intestinal transplant.

This chain links TRBV19 with TRBJ2-5, with 7 bases identical to TRBD2. Looked up from germline, CDR1 is LNHDA and CDR2 is SQIVND (reference sequence). The CDR3 runs 17 residues. V was clipped by 5 bases and J by 1 base; unmatched bases: 13. DNA for the CDR3: TGTGCCAGTAGTCCATGGAGCGGGGTACCATCCCAAGAGACCCAGTACTTC. This gives the protein CASSPWSGVPSQETQYF. Using reference TRBV19 and TRBJ2-5 for the parts outside the CDR3, the full variable domain is DGGITQSPKYLFRKEGQNVTLSCEQNLNHDAMYWYRQDPGQGLRLIYYSQIVNDFQKGDIAEGYSVSREKKESFPLTVTSAQKNPTAFYLCASSPWSGVPSQETQYFGPGTRLLVL.

The rearrangement links TRBV19 to TRBJ1-1; D remains ambiguous. The ends were cut back, 5 bases at V and 7 bases at J, with 14 bases in the middle. This CDR3 comprises 13 residues. In germline, CDR1 is LNHDA, CDR2 SQIVND (reference sequence). The CDR3 bases are TGTGCCAGTAGTTTATCGGGGATCAGTGAAGCTTTCTTT. Its translation is CASSLSGISEAFF.

The chain employs TRBV7-2 and TRBJ2-7; TRBD1 matches at 10 bases. The germline V gene has CDR1 SGHTA and CDR2 FQGNSA. This CDR3 is built from 15 residues. The junction had 7 bases not matched to a gene; V was cut back by 4 bases and J by 4 bases. The CDR3 region has the DNA TGTGCCAGCAGCTCTGTCGGGACAGGGGCTTACGAGCAGTACTTC. It translates to CASSSVGTGAYEQYF.

This chain connects TRBV27 to TRBJ2-7; the D gene is possibly TRBD2 (6 bases). The CDR3 contains 14 residues. Trimming cost V 10 bases and J 2 bases, with 18 bases left between them. Germline V gives CDR1 MNHEY, CDR2 SMNVEV (reference sequence). This CDR3 reads CATAAFGGAYEQYF. DNA for the CDR3: TGTGCCACCGCTGCCTTCGGCGGGGCCTACGAGCAGTACTTC.

The rearrangement links TRBV30 to TRBJ2-7; the match to TRBD2 covers 13 bases. Germline V gives CDR1 GTSNPN, CDR2 SVGIG (reference sequence). This CDR3 is 15 amino acids long. V was pared by 1 base and J by 1 base, with 1 base of the junction left unmatched. The chain's CDR3 is CAWSEGLAGSYEQYF. The CDR3, as DNA: TGTGCCTGGAGTGAGGGACTAGCGGGGTCCTACGAGCAGTACTTC.

V is TRBV6-1 and J is TRBJ2-3; TRBD2 agrees at 12 bases. From germline, CDR1 is MNHNS and CDR2 SASEGT. Trimming at V came to 2 bases and at J to 4 bases, leaving 13 bases not matched to a gene. The length of the CDR3 is 19 residues. Written as DNA, the CDR3 is TGTGCCAGCAGTGAACACGAGTCGGCTAGCGGGGGGGCCGCAGATACGCAGTATTTT. As protein: CASSEHESASGGAADTQYF.

This chain uses TRBV13 with TRBJ1-5; no firm D call. The germline V gene has CDR1 PRHDT and CDR2 FYEKMQ (reference sequence). Trimming removed 8 bases at V and 0 bases at J, with 11 bases between. The length of the CDR3 is 14 residues. Here the CDR3 DNA reads TGTGCCAGCGCATTCCGGGGTAGCAATCAGCCCCAGCATTTT. This translates into CASAFRGSNQPQHF.

V is TRBV27 and J is TRBJ1-1; D perhaps matches TRBD1 (6 bases). Germline V gene lookup returns CDR1 MNHEY and CDR2 SMNVEV (reference sequence). The ends were cut back, 0 bases at V and 10 bases at J, with 24 bases in the middle. This CDR3 contains 17 residues. The CDR3 loop is CASSLSLPTGPKTRAFF. Here the CDR3 DNA reads TGTGCCAGCAGTTTATCCCTTCCGACAGGCCCTAAAACGAGAGCTTTCTTT.

The chain recombines TRBV5-1 with TRBJ2-7; 12 bases fit TRBD2. The CDR3 runs 16 residues. Germline assignment: CDR1 SGHRS and CDR2 YFSETQ. V shed 5 bases and J 3 bases; nucleotides not matched to a gene: 9. The CDR3: CASRIVGLAGFYEQYF. In DNA form, the CDR3 reads TGCGCCAGCAGAATCGTCGGACTAGCGGGATTCTACGAGCAGTACTTC.

V usage is TRBV9 and J usage is TRBJ1-1; no clear D. Germline V gene lookup returns CDR1 SGDLS and CDR2 YYNGEE. The V end was cut by 0 bases, the J end by 11 bases, with 17 bases between. CDR3 length: 14 residues. This chain's CDR3 is CASSVGLVFEPAFF. The CDR3 DNA is TGTGCCAGCAGCGTAGGGCTTGTATTTGAACCGGCTTTCTTT.

This clone was detected only once. The V and J genes are TRBV27 and TRBJ2-1, with 14 bases identical to TRBD2. V lost 6 bases to trimming and J lost 6 bases; unmatched junction nucleotides: 4. Germline loops: CDR1 MNHEY, CDR2 SMNVEV (reference sequence). This CDR3 region has 15 residues. The CDR3 DNA is TGTGCCAGCAGCATGACTAGCGGGGGGGCCAATGAGCAGTTCTTC. Amino acid sequence: CASSMTSGGANEQFF.

The rearrangement uses TRBV2 and TRBJ2-7; 9 nucleotides agree with TRBD1. The germline V gene encodes CDR1 SNHLY and CDR2 FYNNEI. CDR3 length: 13 amino acids. With 9 bases clipped from V and 0 bases from J, the junction kept 3 bases outside the gene matches. CDR3 DNA: TGTGCCAGGCGGGACAGGGACTCCTACGAGCAGTACTTC. As protein: CARRDRDSYEQYF.

This chain uses TRBV28 with TRBJ1-3, with a weak D call TRBD1 (5 bases). The CDR3 is 18 residues long. Germline lookup yields CDR1 MDHEN and CDR2 SYDVKM. V lost 6 bases and J 3 bases, leaving 24 bases between the germline ends. The CDR3 DNA sequence: TGTGCCAGCAGAACTGGAAACGTGGGGCAGGTCGGTGGAAACACCATATATTTT. It specifies CASRTGNVGQVGGNTIYF. Filled out from reference TRBV28 and TRBJ1-3, the complete variable domain reads DVKVTQSSRYLVKRTGEKVFLECVQDMDHENMFWYRQDPGLGLRLIYFSYDVKMKEKGDIPEGYSVSREKKERFSLILESASTNQTSMYLCASRTGNVGQVGGNTIYFGEGSWLTVV.

The chain has TRBV27 and TRBJ2-7; 9 positions agree with TRBD1. The V gene end was trimmed by 4 bases and the J gene end by 2 bases; junction bases not matched to a gene: 6. The CDR3 runs 15 residues. Germline CDR1 MNHEY, CDR2 SMNVEV (reference sequence). Written as DNA, the CDR3 is TGTGCCAGCAGTTACACAGGGGGCGCTACCTACGAGCAGTACTTC. Protein: CASSYTGGATYEQYF.

In this sample, this clone turned up a few times. The rearrangement uses TRBV7-9 and TRBJ1-1; TRBD1 matches at 7 bases. The junction had 3 bases not matched to a gene; V was cut back by 4 bases and J by 7 bases. CDR1 is SEHNR and CDR2 is FQNEAQ in the germline V gene (reference sequence). The CDR3 consists of 12 residues. CDR3 bases: TGTGCCAGCAGCTCAGACAGGGATGAAGCTTTCTTT. Protein sequence: CASSSDRDEAFF.

The V call is TRBV4-2, the J call TRBJ2-5, with D possibly being TRBD2 (5 bases). Trimming cost V 0 bases and J 2 bases, with 10 bases left between them. CDR1 and CDR2 (germline): LGHNA, YNFKEQ. This CDR3 region has 15 residues. In DNA form, the CDR3 reads TGTGCCAGCAGCCAAGATCGTGAGGGTCAAGAGACCCAGTACTTC. It specifies CASSQDREGQETQYF.

V gene TRBV12-5 combines with J gene TRBJ2-1; tentatively, D is TRBD2 (5 bases). Germline V gene sequence: CDR1 LGHNT, CDR2 FRNRAP. CDR3 size: 13 residues. The V end lost 6 bases, the J end lost 7 bases, and 13 bases lay between the germline ends. Here the CDR3 reads CASGLGVSNEQFF. The CDR3 nucleotides read TGTGCTAGTGGCCTGGGAGTTTCGAATGAGCAGTTCTTC.

This clone was recorded once. Compared with germline, one end of the junction differs, possibly owing to a read error. V gene TRBV27 combines with J gene TRBJ1-6; D is unclear. This CDR3 spans 13 amino acids. From germline, CDR1 is MNHEY and CDR2 SMNVEV (reference sequence). The CDR3 sequence is CASGSSYNSPPHF. CDR3 nucleotide sequence: TGTGCCAGCGGGAGCTCCTATAATTCACCCCCCCACTTT.